These T cell receptor beta chains were read from a single sample in a study of OX40 agonist ivuxolimab in advanced cancers. The method was immunoSEQ multiplex PCR; TCRdb's version includes in-frame clones alone and lacks a portion of them. The sample holds about 20,000 clones, 75% to 80% seen once. Specimen: CD4+ or CD8+ T cells sorted from blood, collected in a trial of the OX40 agonist ivuxolimab. The receptor set was obtained from an adult with an advanced solid tumor such as melanoma, head and neck, liver or kidney cancer. Each CDR3 is given with its conserved first and last residue. The order of the fields is J gene, V gene, CDR3 protein.

J gene: TRBJ2-2; V gene: TRBV15; CDR3 protein: CATSKGQYTGELFF
J gene: TRBJ2-1; V gene: TRBV7-2; CDR3 protein: CASSLRFSSTGLNEQFF
J gene: TRBJ1-2; V gene: TRBV11-3; CDR3 protein: CASSSRQGDGYTF
J gene: TRBJ1-6; V gene: TRBV27; CDR3 protein: CASSLYGDTNSPLHF
J gene: TRBJ1-2; V gene: TRBV18; CDR3 protein: CASSPTNSKYGYTF
J gene: TRBJ2-5; V gene: TRBV11-2; CDR3 protein: CASSRDGPQETQYF
J gene: TRBJ2-7; V gene: TRBV28; CDR3 protein: CASSFTTSYHEQYF
J gene: TRBJ2-2; V gene: TRBV5-8; CDR3 protein: CASSQGAGELFF
J gene: TRBJ2-1; V gene: TRBV14; CDR3 protein: CASSPKGFYNEQFF
J gene: TRBJ1-2; V gene: TRBV9; CDR3 protein: CASSVEPGSDYGYTF
J gene: TRBJ2-7; V gene: TRBV11-2; CDR3 protein: CASSLGPSGRVSEQYF
J gene: TRBJ1-1; V gene: TRBV6-5; CDR3 protein: CASSSTDRVFTEAFF
J gene: TRBJ1-6; V gene: TRBV13; CDR3 protein: CASSSGQTNSPLHF
J gene: TRBJ1-5; V gene: TRBV19; CDR3 protein: CASSSRQGDVQPQHF
J gene: TRBJ1-1; V gene: TRBV18; CDR3 protein: CASSLGQGMNTEAFF
J gene: TRBJ1-2; V gene: TRBV7-6; CDR3 protein: CASSLEQGDYGYTF
J gene: TRBJ2-5; V gene: TRBV15; CDR3 protein: CATSRVPGTQYF
J gene: TRBJ1-5; V gene: TRBV10-3; CDR3 protein: CAISESARENQPQHF
J gene: TRBJ1-4; V gene: TRBV6-1; CDR3 protein: CASSPLGTGPEKLFF
J gene: TRBJ2-1; V gene: TRBV11-2; CDR3 protein: CASSLVGGVGEQFF
J gene: TRBJ2-1; V gene: TRBV4-2; CDR3 protein: CASSQRPDGYNEQFF
J gene: TRBJ2-7; V gene: TRBV5-1; CDR3 protein: CASSLGVTGGYDEQYF
J gene: TRBJ2-1; V gene: TRBV19; CDR3 protein: CASGGGTLQFF
J gene: TRBJ2-3; V gene: TRBV7-3; CDR3 protein: CASSWTSGATDTQYF
J gene: TRBJ1-3; V gene: TRBV7-2; CDR3 protein: CASSLGGGSGNTIYF
J gene: TRBJ2-3; V gene: TRBV7-6; CDR3 protein: CASSLGAGGSDTQYF
J gene: TRBJ1-4; V gene: TRBV7-9; CDR3 protein: CASSFGQGGEKLFF
J gene: TRBJ1-2; V gene: TRBV21-1; CDR3 protein: CASSKDDGAAGYTF
J gene: TRBJ2-3; V gene: TRBV12-1; CDR3 protein: CASSFAGQGDTQYF
J gene: TRBJ1-1; V gene: TRBV15; CDR3 protein: CATSRQGQGARKAFF
J gene: TRBJ2-1; V gene: TRBV28; CDR3 protein: CASWGLAGELPSNEQFF
J gene: TRBJ2-5; V gene: TRBV11-2; CDR3 protein: CASSRGLIRETQYF
J gene: TRBJ2-3; V gene: TRBV7-2; CDR3 protein: CASTRGGGSAVGADTQYF